One and the same sample provided the 19 T cell receptor beta chains below, sequenced in a study of shared clonotypes between healthy human individuals. TCRdb's copy holds only in-frame clones and misses some; the assay was immunoSEQ multiplex PCR. Counted here are some 2,500,000 clones, roughly 93% occurring once; the ten biggest clones make up about 0.34%. The sequencing input was naive CD4+ T cells from PBMCs. The subset was: CD45RA+ positively selected. These TCRs come from a man younger than 35 in good health. Some clones in this sample may be carry-over from other donors' samples.

The V gene is TRBV4-1, the J gene TRBJ2-7; either TRBD1 or TRBD2 may supply D (5 bases each). The V gene lost 2 bases and the J gene lost 2 bases, with 16 bases spanning the gap. Germline CDR1 and CDR2: MGHRA and YSYEKL. CDR3 length: 16 amino acids. The CDR3 bases are TGCGCCAGCAGCCAACCCCTCCGGGACGTTACCTACGAGCAGTACTTC. Translated: CASSQPLRDVTYEQYF.

The J gene is TRBJ1-4, the V gene TRBV5-3; D is undetermined. TRBV5-3 is classed as an ORF, of uncertain function. This CDR3 is 15 amino acids long. Trimming left V 5 bases short and J 5 bases short, with 16 bases between. The CDR3 DNA is TGTGCCAGAAGTCGTCCCCGGTTGGGGAATGAAAAACTGTTTTTT. It encodes CARSRPRLGNEKLFF.

The V call is TRBV28, the J call TRBJ2-5; 11 nucleotides agree with TRBD2. The J call may be wrong; the DNA end is better matched by TRBJ2-7. This CDR3 is 16 amino acids long. Germline assignment: CDR1 MDHEN and CDR2 SYDVKM. CDR3 nucleotides: TGTGCCAGCGGTCCTTATCCGGGACTAGCGGTGTACGAGCAGTACTTC. This gives the protein CASGPYPGLAVYEQYF.

This sequence joins TRBV28 and TRBJ2-7; D is possibly TRBD1 or TRBD2 (5 bases each). Germline V lookup: CDR1 MDHEN, CDR2 SYDVKM. Trimming removed 4 bases from V and 3 bases from J, with 22 bases in between. The CDR3 consists of 17 residues. This CDR3 is CASSSHPGTAVGYEQYF. DNA of the CDR3: TGTGCCAGCAGTTCCCACCCAGGGACCGCAGTTGGCTACGAGCAGTACTTC. Variable domain in full (rest from reference TRBV28 and TRBJ2-7): DVKVTQSSRYLVKRTGEKVFLECVQDMDHENMFWYRQDPGLGLRLIYFSYDVKMKEKGDIPEGYSVSREKKERFSLILESASTNQTSMYLCASSSHPGTAVGYEQYFGPGTRLTVT.

The chain joins TRBV14 to TRBJ2-7; 7 bases align to TRBD2. Looked up from germline, CDR1 is SGHDN and CDR2 is FVKESK. The CDR3 has 16 residues. With V trimmed by 6 bases and J by 4 bases, 15 bases remained unmatched. CDR3 bases: TGTGCCAGCAGTCAAAACACCGGGACTACTGTTTACGAGCAGTACTTC. Translation gives CASSQNTGTTVYEQYF.

The V call is TRBV28, the J call TRBJ2-3, with a possible D match to TRBD2 (6 bases). The CDR3 sequence is 14 residues long. V lost 5 bases and J 0 bases, leaving 9 bases between the germline ends. Per the germline V gene, CDR1 is MDHEN and CDR2 is SYDVKM. CDR3: CASSGRGSTDTQYF. In DNA form, the CDR3 reads TGTGCCAGCAGTGGGCGGGGTAGCACAGATACGCAGTATTTT.

The V gene is TRBV4-2, the J gene TRBJ1-2; the D gene is possibly TRBD1 (6 bases). This CDR3 region has 16 residues. The V gene's germline CDR1 is LGHNA and CDR2 YNFKEQ. The germline V and J ends were trimmed by 4 bases and 4 bases, with 19 bases remaining between them. The CDR3 spells CASSRLTGLNIYGYTF. As DNA, the CDR3 is TGTGCCAGCAGCCGACTGACAGGACTTAATATCTATGGCTACACCTTC.

Of note for this clone: Other DNA sequences in the same sample also yield this CDR3. The genes are TRBV18 and TRBJ2-1; 11 positions agree with TRBD2. The CDR3 extends over 15 amino acids. Trimming took 1 base from V and 7 from J; bases not matched to a gene: 3. CDR1 is KGHSH and CDR2 is LQKENI in the germline V gene. The CDR3 bases are TGTGCCAGCTCACCACGGCTAGCGGGAGGAAATGAGCAGTTCTTC. It codes for CASSPRLAGGNEQFF.

The chain combines TRBV7-2 with TRBJ2-7, with TRBD2 matching over 8 bases. This CDR3 spans 14 amino acids. Trimming took 2 bases from V and 2 from J; bases not matched to a gene: 2. CDR1 is SGHTA, CDR2 FQGNSA, per germline. The CDR3 here is CASSLHGRAYEQYF. DNA of the CDR3: TGTGCCAGCAGCTTACACGGGAGGGCCTACGAGCAGTACTTC.

Only one count was recorded for this clone. The chain carries TRBV9 and TRBJ2-1; a possible D gene is TRBD1 (6 bases). The ends were cut back, 2 bases at V and 0 bases at J, with 12 bases in the middle. CDR3 length: 16 residues. Per germline, CDR1 SGDLS and CDR2 YYNGEE. DNA for the CDR3: TGTGCCAGCAGCGTGACAGGCCAGAGCTCCTACAATGAGCAGTTCTTC. Residues: CASSVTGQSSYNEQFF.

The chain recombines TRBV2 with TRBJ1-2; a possible D gene is TRBD1 (6 bases). Looked up from germline, CDR1 is SNHLY and CDR2 is FYNNEI. The CDR3 covers 15 residues. Between the trimmed V and J ends, which lost 6 bases and 4 bases, there was a span of 18 bases. CDR3 protein: CASRQEKGGPYGYTF. CDR3 nucleotide sequence: TGTGCCAGCAGGCAGGAAAAGGGGGGACCCTATGGCTACACCTTC.

V gene TRBV18 combines with J gene TRBJ2-7; 8 bases align to TRBD1. After removal of 2 bases from V and 5 bases from J, the junction contained 5 bases not matched to a gene. This CDR3 is 14 amino acids long. Germline V gene data show CDR1 as KGHSH and CDR2 as LQKENI. The DNA for the CDR3 is TGTGCCAGCTCACCAACGGACAGGGACGACGAGCAGTACTTC. Translating gives CASSPTDRDDEQYF.

The chain combines TRBV6-5 with TRBJ2-5, with 10 nucleotides matching TRBD1. In germline, CDR1 is MNHEY, CDR2 SVGAGI. Trimming cost V 6 bases and J 1 base; bases outside gene matches: 5. The CDR3 contains 15 residues. The DNA of the CDR3 is TGTGCCAGCAGCCAGAGGGACAGGGGCCAAGAGACCCAGTACTTC. The encoded protein is CASSQRDRGQETQYF.

As for this clone: The sample contains more than one DNA sequence encoding this CDR3. This chain uses TRBV7-2 with TRBJ2-1, with D unclear. The germline V and J ends were trimmed by 3 bases and 4 bases, with 4 bases remaining between them. The CDR3 sequence is 12 residues long. CDR1 and CDR2 from the germline V gene are SGHTA and FQGNSA. The CDR3 protein is CASSLRYNEQFF. The CDR3 DNA reads as TGTGCCAGCAGCTTGAGATACAATGAGCAGTTCTTC.

The V gene is TRBV28, the J gene TRBJ1-3; a weak D match, TRBD1 (5 bases). Trimming took 5 bases from V and 3 from J, leaving 11 bases between them. CDR3 length equals 14 residues. Germline CDR1 MDHEN, CDR2 SYDVKM. CDR3 loop: CASSIRARGNTIYF. As DNA, the CDR3 is TGTGCCAGCAGTATCAGGGCACGTGGAAACACCATATATTTT.

V usage is TRBV9 and J usage is TRBJ1-5; TRBD1 matches at 7 bases. The CDR3 runs to 14 residues. With 3 bases clipped from V and 4 bases from J, the junction kept 4 bases outside the gene matches. CDR1 is SGDLS and CDR2 is YYNGEE in the germline V gene. The CDR3 is CASSGGTVNQPQHF. CDR3 DNA: TGTGCCAGCAGCGGCGGGACAGTGAATCAGCCCCAGCATTTT.

This clone was seen a single time. The V gene is TRBV6-1, the J gene TRBJ1-3; D gene unclear. There are 16 residues in the CDR3. Per the germline V gene, CDR1 is MNHNS and CDR2 is SASEGT. V lost 2 bases, J lost 0 bases, and 11 bases lay in between. The CDR3 DNA reads as TGTGCCAGCAGTGAATTAGGACTTTACTCTGGAAACACCATATATTTT. Translation gives CASSELGLYSGNTIYF.

V and J are TRBV7-2 and TRBJ2-5; tentatively, D is TRBD1 or TRBD2 (5 bases each). The germline CDR1 and CDR2 sequences are SGHTA and FQGNSA. V lost 6 bases and J 1 base, leaving 9 bases between the germline ends. This CDR3 contains 13 residues. The CDR3 DNA sequence: TGTGCCAGCAGGGTGGGGGTCCAAGAGACCCAGTACTTC. Residues: CASRVGVQETQYF.

This chain's CDR3 is CASSPLQGGFGYTF. In DNA, the CDR3 is TGTGCCAGCAGCCCTTTGCAAGGGGGCTTTGGCTACACCTTC. The chain recombines TRBV9 with TRBJ1-2, with 7 bases lining up with TRBD1. CDR1 is SGDLS and CDR2 is YYNGEE in the germline V gene. The J segment lost 7 bases and the V segment lost 4 bases, leaving 10 bases of the junction unmatched. CDR3 length: 14 amino acids.